These T cell receptor beta chains were read from a single sample in a study of shared clonotypes between healthy human individuals. Sequencing used immunoSEQ multiplex PCR; TCRdb keeps in-frame clones, though not all of them. The sample shows roughly 2.2 million clones, 85% to 95% of them seen only once. Sequencing used naive CD4+ T cells from PBMCs. These receptors originate from a man aged 18 to 35 in good health. Some clones in this sample may be carry-over from other donors' samples. The CDR3 runs from the conserved cysteine through the conserved F or W. A D gene is named only where the DNA matches it firmly. Not all rows give a size; the values are once, few, many and, for expanded clones, a class.

d_call,clone_size,v_call,j_call,cdr3_nt,cdr3_aa
NA,few,TRBV15,TRBJ2-7,TGTGCCACCAGCAGGGACCTAGTTAGCGAGCAGTACTTC,CATSRDLVSEQYF
NA,NA,TRBV25-1,TRBJ1-4,TGTGCCAGCAGTGGAGACGGTGTGGGATCTACTAATGAAAAACTGTTTTTT,CASSGDGVGSTNEKLFF
TRBD2,NA,TRBV10-2,TRBJ2-7,TGCGCCAGCAGCCCCTCGGGGGGGGCATATTACGAGCAGTACTTC,CASSPSGGAYYEQYF
TRBD1,NA,TRBV5-1,TRBJ2-5,TGCGCCAGCAGCAAGTGGACAGGGTCCCAAGAGACCCAGTACTTC,CASSKWTGSQETQYF
NA,NA,TRBV14,TRBJ1-5,TGTGCCAGCAGCCTACATAGCAATCAGCCCCAGCATTTT,CASSLHSNQPQHF
NA,NA,TRBV6-1,TRBJ2-5,TGTGCCAGCAGCCCTCCCCTAGAAACCCAGTACTTC,CASSPPLETQYF
NA,once,TRBV7-3,TRBJ2-7,TGTGCCAGCAGCCTGTTGGGACTTGACGAGCAGTACTTC,CASSLLGLDEQYF
TRBD1,NA,TRBV7-2,TRBJ2-7,TGTGCCAGCAGCTTAGCCGGGACAGGGCCGTCCTACGAGCAGTACTTC,CASSLAGTGPSYEQYF
NA,once,TRBV28,TRBJ2-1,TGTGCCAGCAGCCGCGCTGGAGGTGACTACAATGAGCAGTTCTTC,CASSRAGGDYNEQFF
NA,NA,TRBV7-3,TRBJ2-5,TGTGCCAGCAGCTTAACAGGCTCAGGGGGGGCCGAGACCCAGTACTTC,CASSLTGSGGAETQYF
TRBD1,NA,TRBV18,TRBJ1-4,TGTGCCAGCTCACGTGGGACAGGGGGCAGTGAAAAACTGTTTTTT,CASSRGTGGSEKLFF
TRBD2,once,TRBV7-8,TRBJ2-6,TGTGCCAGCAGCTTATCGGTAGCGGGAGGGCCCTCTGGGGCCAACGTCCTGACTTTC,CASSLSVAGGPSGANVLTF
TRBD2,NA,TRBV19,TRBJ2-1,TGTGCCAGTATGGGTCCTAGCGGGAGAGGGGGCACCTACAATGAGCAGTTCTTC,CASMGPSGRGGTYNEQFF
NA,few,TRBV29-1,TRBJ1-1,TGCAGCGGAATATTGAACACTGAAGCTTTCTTT,CSGILNTEAFF
TRBD2,NA,TRBV29-1,TRBJ2-2,TGCAGCGGGACTAGCGGAACCGGGGAGCTGTTTTTT,CSGTSGTGELFF
NA,NA,TRBV10-3,TRBJ2-5,TGTGCCATCAGTGAACATGGGGAAGTGACCCAGTACTTC,CAISEHGEVTQYF
TRBD2,NA,TRBV28,TRBJ2-1,TGTGCCAGCAGTTTAAGGGCTAGCGGGAGGGCCGCCTACAATGAGCAGTTCTTC,CASSLRASGRAAYNEQFF
NA,NA,TRBV30,TRBJ2-5,TGTGCCTGGAGCCAGGAGGGAGAGACCCAGTACTTC,CAWSQEGETQYF
TRBD2,NA,TRBV19,TRBJ2-5,TGTGCCAGTACTGGGGAGGGAGAGACCCAGTACTTC,CASTGEGETQYF
NA,NA,TRBV5-1,TRBJ2-5,TGCGCCAGCAGCTTCGCTCTCCGGGAAGAGACCCAGTACTTC,CASSFALREETQYF
TRBD2,NA,TRBV9,TRBJ2-7,TGTGCCAGCAGCGTAGGGGCTAGCGGGAGGTATTACGAGCAGTACTTC,CASSVGASGRYYEQYF
TRBD1,NA,TRBV27,TRBJ2-7,TGTGCCAGCAGTATAGACAGGGGAAGCTCCTACGAGCAGTACTTC,CASSIDRGSSYEQYF
NA,NA,TRBV5-4,TRBJ2-5,TGTGCCAGCAGCTCCGGCGGGACGGTGAGGGCAGAGACCCAGTACTTC,CASSSGGTVRAETQYF
NA,NA,TRBV29-1,TRBJ2-3,TGCAGCGTTGTAAAAACGGGGTCAGATACGCAGTATTTT,CSVVKTGSDTQYF
NA,NA,TRBV5-4,TRBJ2-6,TGTGCCAGCAGCTTGGGCCTTCCACCCCCTTCTGGGGCCAACGTCCTGACTTTC,CASSLGLPPPSGANVLTF
TRBD2,NA,TRBV4-3,TRBJ2-3,TGCGCCAGCAGCCAAGATCTGGCTAGCGGGAGGGATAGCACAGATACGCAGTATTTT,CASSQDLASGRDSTDTQYF
NA,NA,TRBV27,TRBJ1-5,TGTGCCAGCAGTCCAGGGACGGGGGGCCGCAATCAGCCCCAGCATTTT,CASSPGTGGRNQPQHF